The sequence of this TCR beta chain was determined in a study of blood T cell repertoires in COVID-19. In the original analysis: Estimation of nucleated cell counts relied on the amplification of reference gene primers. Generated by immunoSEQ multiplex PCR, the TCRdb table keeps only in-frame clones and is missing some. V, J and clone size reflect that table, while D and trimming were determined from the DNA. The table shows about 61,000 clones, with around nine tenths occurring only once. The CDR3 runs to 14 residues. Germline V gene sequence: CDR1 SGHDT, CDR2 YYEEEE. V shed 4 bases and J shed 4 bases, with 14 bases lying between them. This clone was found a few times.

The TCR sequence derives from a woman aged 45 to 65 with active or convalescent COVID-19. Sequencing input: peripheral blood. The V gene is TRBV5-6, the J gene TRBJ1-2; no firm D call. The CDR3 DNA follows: TGTGCCAGCAGCCAATGGTGGGAGGCCTATGGCTACACCTTC. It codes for CASSQWWEAYGYTF.